Sequencing of this T cell receptor beta chain was carried out in a study of early T cells in non-severe SARS-CoV-2 infection. Study at large: Chains from this unsorted whole-blood bulk RNA could not be paired. Study-wide results and limits: Database matching using VDJdb favored anti-spike CD8 responses, with private and CD4 specificities left missing.

This clonotype was recorded many times. Its cognate antigen is unknown. Individual cDNA molecules were tagged with unique molecular identifiers, the study reported. One entry per CDR3 protein, called by TCRdb with MiXCR from the 5' RACE reads. The repertoire consists of about 67,000 distinct CDR3 sequences, with about 9.9% occurring once and the leading ten covering roughly 3.8%. This clonotype originated in an adult who was a healthcare worker with PCR-confirmed SARS-CoV-2 infection or an uninfected control (not recorded which). The specimen was whole blood.

CDR3 residues: CASSGFTSGKETQYF. In nucleotides, the CDR3 is TGTGCCAGCTCCGGCTTTACTAGCGGGAAAGAGACCCAGTACTTC. This chain uses TRBV18 with TRBJ2-5, with 10 positions matching TRBD2. V lost 6 bases and J lost 3; bases outside the gene matches: 7. Germline CDR1 is KGHSH and CDR2 is LQKENI. The CDR3 extends over 15 amino acids.